This TCR beta chain comes out of a study of beta chain features in type 1 diabetes. Markers CD45RO/CCR7/CD25/CD127/CD95/CD27 served to sort CD4+ naive, central memory, regulatory and stem cell-like memory cells. Sequencing targeted expressed TCRB transcripts, as all isolated RNA had been reverse transcribed. TCRdb's copy holds only in-frame clones and misses some; the assay was immunoSEQ multiplex PCR. The sample includes approximately 90,000 clones, under 35% seen only once; the top ten take about 0.42%. This clone has just a few counts. V shed 2 bases, J shed 13 bases, and the junction held 9 bases outside the gene matches. The CDR3 runs 15 residues. The germline gives CDR1 LGHNA, CDR2 YSLEER.

Sequenced input: stem cell memory CD4+ T cells from blood. V and J are TRBV4-3 and TRBJ1-6; 9 nucleotides line up with TRBD1. The clonotype comes from a woman aged 18-29 years in good health. The chain's CDR3 is CASSQNTGTGPPLHF. In nucleotides, the CDR3 is TGCGCCAGCAGCCAAAATACCGGGACAGGGCCGCCCCTCCACTTT.